This paragraph covers one TCR beta chain sequence. The antigen remains undetermined. This entry belongs to a study of T cells in localized non-small cell lung cancer. Study-level points and caveats: Longer overall survival was associated with a higher density of T cells in the blood. For the top 100 tumor clones, a median approximately 50 also appeared in adjacent lung.

TCRdb's copy holds only in-frame clones and misses some; the assay was immunoSEQ multiplex PCR. Of roughly 16,000 clones in the sample, around four fifths were seen once. This CDR3 is built from 15 residues. With V trimmed by 5 bases and J by 2 bases, 5 bases remained unmatched. The germline CDR1 and CDR2 sequences are MGHDK and SYGVNS. The receptor comes from a male donor older than 55 with stage III lung adenocarcinoma. The sample in question was peripheral blood, obtained before any cancer treatment. The chain couples TRBV25-1 to TRBJ1-2; 10 bases are a match to TRBD1. CDR3 nucleotides: TGTGCCAGCAGTCGGACAGGGGGTGAGAACTATGGCTACACCTTC. Translated: CASSRTGGENYGYTF.